The present T cell receptor (beta chain) was sequenced within a study of OX40 agonist ivuxolimab in advanced cancers. Study summary: The dose of intravenous ivuxolimab that patients received every 2 weeks ranged from 0.01 to 10 mg/kg. Cancers in dose escalation were hepatocellular, melanoma, renal cell and head and neck. Findings and limits, study-wide: CD8+ T cells showed, on average, more clonal expansion than CD4+ cells. CD4+ and CD8+ blood T cells expanded clonally by week 6 at 0.1 to 3.0 mg/kg.

This clone occurred a few times. Antigen specificity is unknown. Profiled with immunoSEQ multiplex PCR; TCRdb holds only in-frame clones, not every one. Of around 29,000 clones in the sample, approximately 83% were seen once. Germline CDR1 and CDR2: LNHDA and SQIVND (reference sequence). This CDR3 comprises 14 residues. Trimming cost V 5 bases and J 7 bases, with 12 bases left between them. This sequence originates from an adult with an advanced solid tumor such as melanoma, head and neck, liver or kidney cancer. This chain uses TRBV19 with TRBJ1-6, with a possible D match to TRBD1 (5 bases). The sequencing used CD4+ or CD8+ T cells sorted from blood, collected in a trial of the OX40 agonist ivuxolimab. The CDR3 DNA is TGTGCCAGTAGTTCCGGGACCTCAAATTCACCCCTCCACTTT. Translated: CASSSGTSNSPLHF.